This entry lists 20 T cell receptor beta chains sequenced from one sample in a study of OX40 agonist ivuxolimab in advanced cancers. Sequencing used immunoSEQ multiplex PCR; TCRdb keeps in-frame clones, though not all of them. The sample shows about 24,000 clones, 73% of them seen only once. The sample was CD4+ or CD8+ T cells sorted from blood, taken in a trial of the OX40 agonist ivuxolimab. The receptors were gathered from an adult with an advanced solid tumor such as melanoma, head and neck, liver or kidney cancer.

This clone was seen just once. The gene calls are TRBV9 and TRBJ1-2, with TRBD1 matching over 8 bases. The CDR3 contains 14 residues. Germline V gene data show CDR1 as SGDLS and CDR2 as YYNGEE. J was trimmed by 8 bases and V by 2 bases; bases with no gene match: 8. CDR3 DNA sequence: TGTGCCAGCAGCGTCGTCGACAGGGGTTGGGGCTACACCTTC. This gives the protein CASSVVDRGWGYTF. Complete variable domain (other parts from reference TRBV9 and TRBJ1-2): DSGVTQTPKHLITATGQRVTLRCSPRSGDLSVYWYQQSLDQGLQFLIQYYNGEERAKGNILERFSAQQFPDLHSELNLSSLELGDSALYFCASSVVDRGWGYTFGSGTRLTVV.

Note on this clone: The sample has other DNA sequences that encode this CDR3 too. The chain carries TRBV9 and TRBJ2-2; D is unresolved. This CDR3 is 13 amino acids long. Germline lookup yields CDR1 SGDLS and CDR2 YYNGEE. Trimming left V 0 bases short and J 4 bases short, with 4 bases between. CDR3 nucleotides: TGTGCCAGCAGCGTAGGCGGCACCGGGGAGCTGTTTTTT. Translation gives CASSVGGTGELFF.

This chain uses TRBV11-3 with TRBJ2-7; D may be TRBD1 or TRBD2 (5 bases each). Trimming shortened V by 5 bases and J by 7 bases, and 9 bases separated the two germline ends. This CDR3 is built from 11 residues. Germline V gene lookup returns CDR1 SGHNT and CDR2 YENEEA. Here the CDR3 DNA reads TGTGCCAGCAGCCCAGGGACGGAGCAGTACTTC. It translates to CASSPGTEQYF.

The V call is TRBV15, the J call TRBJ2-6; 9 positions match TRBD2. Germline V gene lookup returns CDR1 LNHNV and CDR2 YYDKDF (reference sequence). There are 17 residues in the CDR3. The junction had 5 bases not matched to a gene; V was cut back by 5 bases and J by 0 bases. The chain's CDR3 is CATSASGDYSGANVLTF. Written as DNA, the CDR3 is TGTGCCACCAGCGCTAGCGGGGATTACTCTGGGGCCAACGTCCTGACTTTC.

V usage is TRBV6-5 and J usage is TRBJ2-1; D call uncertain. CDR1 is MNHEY and CDR2 is SVGAGI in the germline V gene. The V and J ends lost 6 bases and 6 bases respectively, with 9 bases between them. This CDR3 has 12 amino acids. CDR3 in amino acids: CASSSHTNEQFF. CDR3 coding DNA: TGTGCCAGCAGCTCTCATACCAATGAGCAGTTCTTC.

This chain connects TRBV11-1 to TRBJ1-5; D call uncertain. The length of the CDR3 is 12 residues. V was clipped by 0 bases and J by 6 bases, with 3 bases between them. The germline V gene encodes CDR1 SGHAT and CDR2 FQDESV (reference sequence). The CDR3 sequence: CASSLAPQPQHF. CDR3 nucleotides: TGTGCCAGCAGCTTAGCGCCTCAGCCCCAGCATTTT. Using reference TRBV11-1 and TRBJ1-5 for the parts outside the CDR3, the full variable domain is EAEVAQSPRYKITEKSQAVAFWCDPISGHATLYWYRQILGQGPELLVQFQDESVVDDSQLPKDRFSAERLKGVDSTLKIQPAELGDSAMYLCASSLAPQPQHFGDGTRLSIL.

V is TRBV14 and J is TRBJ2-7, with D tentatively TRBD1 (5 bases). Germline V CDR1 and CDR2: SGHDN, FVKESK. CDR3 size: 12 residues. Trimming pared 10 bases from V and 3 bases from J, leaving 13 bases between. CDR3 bases: TGTGCCATCAGGGTTAATGACTACGAGCAGTACTTC. Its protein product is CAIRVNDYEQYF.

This clone was picked up one time. This chain uses TRBV6-7 with TRBJ2-5; D gene ambiguous. TRBV6-7 is identified as an open reading frame with a role that is uncertain. This CDR3 spans 17 amino acids. V was cut by 0 bases and J by 0 bases, with 14 bases left in between. The DNA of the CDR3 is TGTGCCAGCAGTTACTCCCGTAACGCCCAGTACCAAGAGACCCAGTACTTC. Translation gives CASSYSRNAQYQETQYF.

This clone was detected ten times or more. The V and J genes are TRBV29-1 and TRBJ2-7; no firm D call. This CDR3 spans 12 amino acids. Germline loops: CDR1 SQVTM, CDR2 ANQGSEA. Trimming shortened V by 4 bases and J by 1 base, and 8 bases separated the two germline ends. This chain's CDR3 is CSVVPRSYEQYF. In DNA, the CDR3 is TGCAGCGTTGTACCCAGATCCTACGAGCAGTACTTC.

The sample holds a few counts of this clone. The chain carries TRBV6-4 and TRBJ2-5; 8 positions match TRBD2. The ends lost 3 bases at V and 2 bases at J; junction bases unmatched: 5. There are 15 residues in the CDR3. Germline CDR1 and CDR2: MRHNA and SNTAGT. CDR3 residues: CASSEKAGAQETQYF. In nucleotides, the CDR3 is TGTGCCAGCAGTGAAAAAGCGGGGGCTCAAGAGACCCAGTACTTC.

This clone was seen a single time. V is TRBV7-6 and J is TRBJ1-1; D might be TRBD1 (5 bases). CDR1 SGHVS and CDR2 FNYEAQ come from the germline V gene. This CDR3 contains 14 residues. V was shortened by 2 bases and J by 6 bases, with 13 bases between the two germline ends. The CDR3 reads CASSLPDSLAEAFF. CDR3 nucleotides: TGTGCCAGCAGCTTACCTGACAGCCTCGCTGAAGCTTTCTTT.

The chain combines TRBV7-3 with TRBJ2-1, with 13 bases matching TRBD2. Looked up from germline, CDR1 is SGHTA and CDR2 is FQGTGA. There are 15 residues in the CDR3. The V and J ends lost 5 bases and 4 bases, in that order; junction bases with no gene match: 2. CDR3 in DNA: TGTGCCAGCAGCCCGGGACTAGCGGGATACAATGAGCAGTTCTTC. Translation: CASSPGLAGYNEQFF. Together with reference TRBV7-3 and TRBJ2-1, the CDR3 gives the full variable domain: GAGVSQTPSNKVTEKGKYVELRCDPISGHTALYWYRQSLGQGPEFLIYFQGTGAADDSGLPNDRFFAVRPEGSVSTLKIQRTERGDSAVYLCASSPGLAGYNEQFFGPGTRLTVL.

The chain uses TRBV6-5 and TRBJ1-3, with 10 bases fitting TRBD1. V gave up 5 bases and J gave up 8 bases; unmatched junction bases: 6. The CDR3 spans 14 residues. Germline CDR1 reads MNHEY; CDR2 reads SVGAGI. The CDR3 reads CASSHGQGGYTIYF. The CDR3, as DNA: TGTGCCAGCAGTCACGGACAGGGGGGATACACCATATATTTT.

The chain joins TRBV5-4 to TRBJ2-7; D not resolved. The germline CDR1 and CDR2 sequences are SGHNT and YYREEE (reference sequence). The germline V and J ends were trimmed by 4 bases and 0 bases, with 11 bases remaining between them. This CDR3 is 14 amino acids long. The chain's CDR3 is CASSLTLSSYEQYF. DNA for the CDR3: TGTGCCAGCAGCCTTACACTGAGCTCCTACGAGCAGTACTTC.

The rearrangement links TRBV6-5 to TRBJ1-2, with TRBD1 matching over 10 bases. CDR3 length: 15 residues. J was trimmed by 3 bases and V by 6 bases; bases with no gene match: 7. Germline-derived CDR1 and CDR2 are MNHEY and SVGAGI. The CDR3 loop is CASSLLGQGYYGYTF. CDR3 nucleotide sequence: TGTGCCAGCAGCCTACTGGGACAGGGGTACTATGGCTACACCTTC.

The chain couples TRBV5-8 to TRBJ1-1; 7 bases map to TRBD1. CDR1 and CDR2 from the germline V gene are SGHTS and YDEGEE. V was pared by 5 bases and J by 3 bases, with 4 bases of the junction left unmatched. The CDR3 is made up of 13 amino acids. CDR3 in amino acids: CASRATGDTEAFF. The DNA for the CDR3 is TGTGCCAGCAGGGCTACAGGGGACACTGAAGCTTTCTTT. Supplemented by reference TRBV5-8 and TRBJ1-1, the full variable domain reads EAGVTQSPTHLIKTRGQQATLRCSPISGHTSVYWYQQALGLGLQFLLWYDEGEERNRGNFPPRFSGRQFPNYSSELNVNALELEDSALYLCASRATGDTEAFFGQGTRLTVV.

This clone has more than one count but fewer than ten. The rearrangement uses TRBV9 and TRBJ1-3; D is unclear. The V and J ends lost 3 bases and 0 bases respectively, with 4 bases between them. The CDR3 length is 13 residues. Germline CDR1 is SGDLS and CDR2 is YYNGEE. This chain's CDR3 is CASSALSGNTIYF. The CDR3 region has the DNA TGTGCCAGCAGCGCACTCTCTGGAAACACCATATATTTT.

The rearrangement joins TRBV6-1 to TRBJ1-2; 7 nucleotides align to TRBD1. CDR1 is MNHNS and CDR2 is SASEGT in the germline V gene. This CDR3 is built from 16 residues. V dropped 2 bases and J dropped 2; count of bases not matched to a gene: 8. The CDR3 DNA sequence: TGTGCCAGCAGTGAATGGGGCAGGGGGAAAAACTATGGCTACACCTTC. Amino acids: CASSEWGRGKNYGYTF.

V usage is TRBV7-4 and J usage is TRBJ2-7; 12 bases are shared with TRBD2. The V segment lost 1 base and the J segment 3 bases; nucleotides outside the gene matches: 7. The CDR3 runs 17 residues. Germline V gene sequence: CDR1 SGHVT, CDR2 SQSDAQ. CDR3 DNA: TGTGCCAGCAGCTTAGGTCCCGGACTAGCGGGACACTACGAGCAGTACTTC. Protein sequence: CASSLGPGLAGHYEQYF. The entire variable domain, with the rest obtained from reference TRBV7-4 and TRBJ2-7, is as follows: GAGVSQSPRYKVAKRGRDVALRCDSISGHVTLYWYRQTLGQGSEVLTYSQSDAQRDKSGRPSGRFSAERPERSVSTLKIQRTEQGDSAVYLCASSLGPGLAGHYEQYFGPGTRLTVT.

The table lists this clone with a count of one. The chain has TRBV5-1 and TRBJ2-7; D ambiguous. The V gene's germline CDR1 is SGHRS and CDR2 YFSETQ. This CDR3 comprises 13 residues. Trimming pared 4 bases from V and 6 bases from J, leaving 14 bases between. In nucleotides, the CDR3 is TGCGCCAGCAGCCCTGGCACCACCTCCGAGCAGTACTTC. Translating gives CASSPGTTSEQYF.